Presented here are 8 T cell receptor beta chains from one specimen sequenced in a study of CD8+ T cells in alopecia areata. Reverse transcription of extracted RNA yielded cDNA, which provided the sequencing template. Profiled with immunoSEQ multiplex PCR; TCRdb holds only in-frame clones, not every one. Among about 270,000 clones listed, about three fifths were seen once. Indicated treatment: oral pan-JAK inhibitor, 5-10 mg twice daily. The source material was CD4+ T cells sorted from blood, sampled around week 54, from a patient treated with tofacitinib. The receptors derive from a human donor with alopecia areata.

The V and J genes are TRBV30 and TRBJ1-6; possibly TRBD1 for D (5 bases). Germline CDR1 is GTSNPN and CDR2 is SVGIG (reference sequence). The V gene lost 3 bases and the J gene lost 10 bases, with 22 bases spanning the gap. CDR3 length: 16 residues. CDR3 in DNA: TGTGCCTGGAGCCAAATAGGGTACCCCTGGGGCTCACCCCTCCACTTT. The encoded protein is CAWSQIGYPWGSPLHF.

The rearrangement uses TRBV9 and TRBJ2-7, with unresolved D. CDR3 size: 13 residues. Germline CDR1 and CDR2: SGDLS and YYNGEE. Deletions cut 0 bases from V and 2 bases from J, with 6 bases between. The CDR3 loop reads CASSVGLAYEQYF. The CDR3 DNA sequence: TGTGCCAGCAGCGTAGGGCTAGCCTACGAGCAGTACTTC.

This clone was found once. This sample also contains other DNA sequences that code for the same CDR3. This chain's CDR3 is CASSFIQGQETQYF. The DNA for the CDR3 is TGCGCCAGCAGCTTCATCCAGGGACAAGAGACCCAGTACTTC. The chain is built from TRBV5-1 and TRBJ2-5; a possible D gene is TRBD1 (5 bases). Germline CDR1 reads SGHRS; CDR2 reads YFSETQ. The length of the CDR3 is 14 residues. V was cut by 2 bases and J by 2 bases, with 10 bases left in between.

This clone was picked up a small number of times. This chain connects TRBV30 to TRBJ2-1, with D hard to call. The germline V and J ends were trimmed by 2 bases and 2 bases, with 4 bases remaining between them. Germline loops: CDR1 GTSNPN, CDR2 SVGIG (reference sequence). CDR3 length equals 12 residues. This chain's CDR3 is CAWSWAYNEQFF. CDR3 DNA: TGTGCCTGGAGTTGGGCCTACAATGAGCAGTTCTTC.

This clone was counted between two and nine times. The chain links TRBV5-5 to TRBJ1-6; D remains ambiguous. The germline V gene has CDR1 SGHKS and CDR2 YYEKEE (reference sequence). CDR3 length: 13 amino acids. Trimming pared 4 bases from V and 9 bases from J, leaving 11 bases between. The CDR3: CASSLSGVSPLHF. In DNA form, the CDR3 reads TGTGCCAGCAGCCTCTCCGGGGTTTCACCCCTCCACTTT.

The chain is built from TRBV13 and TRBJ1-1, with 10 positions matching TRBD1. Germline V gene lookup returns CDR1 PRHDT and CDR2 FYEKMQ (reference sequence). CDR3 size: 15 residues. Trimming cost V 4 bases and J 5 bases; bases outside gene matches: 7. The CDR3 DNA sequence: TGTGCCAGCAGCTGGATCGACAGGGGGCGAACTGAAGCTTTCTTT. This gives the protein CASSWIDRGRTEAFF.

This chain connects TRBV4-1 to TRBJ2-7; 10 nucleotides agree with TRBD2. The J segment lost 6 bases and the V segment lost 4 bases, leaving 9 bases of the junction unmatched. The CDR3 sequence is 15 residues long. CDR1 MGHRA and CDR2 YSYEKL come from the germline V gene. In nucleotides, the CDR3 is TGCGCCAGCAGCCGAAGGACTAGCGGCAAAGTCGAGCAGTACTTC. The encoded protein is CASSRRTSGKVEQYF.

This clone appeared a few times. The chain combines TRBV7-3 with TRBJ2-1; D unresolved. V lost 6 bases and J 4 bases, leaving 10 bases between the germline ends. CDR1 and CDR2 (germline): SGHTA, FQGTGA. This CDR3 region has 13 residues. This CDR3 reads CASSEAPYNEQFF. The CDR3 bases are TGTGCCAGCAGTGAAGCACCATACAATGAGCAGTTCTTC.